What follows are 16 T cell receptor beta chains derived from one specimen sequenced in a study of identical twins. Using its own MiXCR run on the 5' RACE reads, TCRdb lists one record per CDR3 protein. The table records 1.5 million to 2 million distinct CDR3 sequences, less than 35% of them present only once. Sample: cord blood. These TCRs come from a newborn girl in good health.

Concerning this clonotype: A read error may explain this, as a much larger clone is one base away. The chain couples TRBV4-2 to TRBJ2-5; weak D call: TRBD1 (5 bases). Germline V gives CDR1 LGHNA, CDR2 YNFKEQ. This CDR3 has 18 amino acids. The CDR3 spells CASSQDHRSSPYQETQSF. The CDR3, as DNA: TGTGCCAGCAGCCAAGATCACAGGTCCTCACCGTACCAAGAGACCCAGTCCTTC.

This clonotype was seen only a few times. The rearrangement links TRBV19 to TRBJ2-1; no clear D. This CDR3 spans 13 amino acids. The germline CDR1 and CDR2 sequences are LNHDA and SQIVND (reference sequence). V lost 3 bases to trimming and J lost 4 bases, with 7 bases between them. The chain's CDR3 is CASSMRRYNEQFF. The CDR3 DNA sequence: TGTGCCAGTAGTATGCGGCGGTACAATGAGCAGTTCTTC.

This chain joins TRBV7-6 and TRBJ2-1; D gene uncertain. The J call may not be correct, given that the DNA end is closer to TRBJ2-7. The CDR3 runs 17 residues. Germline-derived CDR1 and CDR2 are SGHVS and FNYEAQ. CDR3 amino acids: CASSLIRRRSTYNEQYF. The CDR3 DNA is TGTGCCAGCAGCTTAATACGCCGGAGAAGTACCTACAATGAGCAGTACTTC.

This clonotype appeared a few times. The chain carries TRBV27 and TRBJ2-5; 7 bases line up with TRBD2. V shed 7 bases, J shed 11 bases, and the junction held 16 bases outside the gene matches. This CDR3 comprises 14 residues. Per the germline V gene, CDR1 is MNHEY and CDR2 is SMNVEV (reference sequence). CDR3 sequence (DNA): TGTGCCAGCACCCCTAGCGGAGGATACAATGAGCAGTACTTC. Protein product: CASTPSGGYNEQYF.

The genes are TRBV6-6 and TRBJ1-1, with D perhaps matching TRBD1 (6 bases). The CDR3 contains 12 residues. V was pared by 6 bases and J by 6 bases, with 11 bases between. Germline V gene sequence: CDR1 MNHNY, CDR2 SVGAGI (reference sequence). CDR3 amino acids: CASRTDRAEAFF. The CDR3 DNA is TGTGCCAGCAGAACGGACAGAGCTGAAGCTTTCTTT.

This clonotype was detected a few times. This chain uses TRBV12-3 or TRBV12-4 with TRBJ1-2; 7 positions match TRBD1. The CDR3 is 16 residues long. Trimming at V came to 3 bases and at J to 0 bases, leaving 7 bases not matched to a gene. This chain's CDR3 is CASSFFGQGANYGYTF. The DNA for the CDR3 is TGTGCCAGCAGTTTTTTTGGGCAGGGGGCTAACTATGGCTACACCTTC.

The CDR3 reads CASSYQGALNEKLFF. CDR3 sequence (DNA): TGTGCCAGCAGCTATCAGGGGGCGTTAAATGAAAAACTGTTTTTT. V and J are TRBV6-6 and TRBJ1-4, with 8 bases that match TRBD1. CDR1 and CDR2 from the germline V gene are MNHNY and SVGAGI (reference sequence). The CDR3 sequence is 15 residues long. Losses at the gene ends were 6 bases for V and 5 bases for J; bases not matched to a gene: 8.

The chain recombines TRBV19 with TRBJ1-1; 7 positions match TRBD1. Germline CDR1 reads LNHDA; CDR2 reads SQIVND (reference sequence). The CDR3 has 15 residues. V was pared by 6 bases and J by 0 bases, with 7 bases of the junction left unmatched. In DNA form, the CDR3 reads TGTGCCAGTAGAAGTCGGGACAGCTTGAACACTGAAGCTTTCTTT. Translation gives CASRSRDSLNTEAFF.

V usage is TRBV7-6 and J usage is TRBJ2-7; D uncertain. CDR3 length: 13 residues. The V end lost 2 bases, the J end lost 7 bases, and 12 bases lay between the germline ends. Germline CDR1 is SGHVS and CDR2 is FNYEAQ. The CDR3 sequence: CASSLTTYNEQYF. DNA for the CDR3: TGTGCCAGCAGCTTAACGACCTACAATGAGCAGTACTTC.

This chain connects TRBV12-3 or TRBV12-4 to TRBJ2-5, with TRBD2 matching 8 bases. Trimming removed 2 bases from V and 7 bases from J; junction bases left unmatched: 3. The CDR3 consists of 13 residues. The CDR3 region is CASSLFGGGTQYF. The CDR3 DNA is TGTGCCAGCAGTTTATTCGGGGGGGGGACCCAGTACTTC.

This clonotype showed up just a few times. The chain joins TRBV3-1 to TRBJ2-1; maybe TRBD1 (6 bases). V gave up 1 base and J gave up 4 bases, with 17 bases separating them. CDR1 and CDR2 (germline): LGHDT, YNNKEL (reference sequence). The CDR3 length is 17 residues. The CDR3 DNA is TGTGCCAGCAGCCAAGTCTGGGGTCGACAGGTTTACAATGAGCAGTTCTTC. The encoded protein is CASSQVWGRQVYNEQFF.

J is TRBJ1-1 and V is TRBV20-1; TRBD1 might be the D (6 bases). V was cut by 0 bases and J by 1 base, with 12 bases left in between. The germline CDR1 and CDR2 sequences are DFQATT and SNEGSKA (reference sequence). The CDR3 contains 15 residues. The CDR3 DNA follows: TGCAGTGCTAGAGACGTAAGGGACACGAACACTGAAGCTTTCTTT. This translates into CSARDVRDTNTEAFF.

This clonotype has just one count. The J gene is TRBJ1-3, the V gene TRBV7-2; no clear D gene. This CDR3 is 16 amino acids long. With 2 bases removed from V and 0 bases from J, the gap between germline ends came to 11 bases. Germline V gene lookup returns CDR1 SGHTA and CDR2 FQGNSA. The CDR3 nucleotides read TGTGCCAGCAGCTTATTGGGCCCGTACTCTGGAAACACCATATATTTT. It codes for CASSLLGPYSGNTIYF.

This clonotype was seen only a few times. The genes are TRBV5-1 and TRBJ2-3; D unclear. Trimming shortened V by 1 base and J by 2 bases, and 14 bases separated the two germline ends. CDR1 is SGHRS and CDR2 is YFSETQ in the germline V gene. The CDR3 extends over 16 amino acids. In DNA form, the CDR3 reads TGCGCCAGCAGCTTGACTGGCTCGAGTGCCACAGATACGCAGTATTTT. The encoded protein is CASSLTGSSATDTQYF.

J is TRBJ2-3 and V is TRBV28, with D maybe TRBD2 (6 bases). This CDR3 contains 15 residues. With 3 bases removed from V and 5 bases from J, the gap between germline ends came to 15 bases. Germline CDR1 reads MDHEN; CDR2 reads SYDVKM. CDR3 loop: CASSFWIAVGDTQYF. Written as DNA, the CDR3 is TGTGCCAGCAGTTTTTGGATAGCGGTAGGAGATACGCAGTATTTT.

The chain links TRBV7-8 to TRBJ2-3, with 8 positions matching TRBD2. The V and J ends lost 4 bases and 2 bases, in that order; junction bases with no gene match: 8. Germline V gene sequence: CDR1 SGHVS, CDR2 FQNEAQ. The CDR3 contains 16 residues. The CDR3 bases are TGTGCCAGCAGCTCCTCAGTTAGCGGGATCACAGATACGCAGTATTTT. Amino acid sequence: CASSSSVSGITDTQYF.